This T cell receptor beta chain stems from a study of blood T cell repertoires in COVID-19. Study-level information: Whether acute or convalescent, the COVID-19 samples came from the United States, Italy and Spain. From T cells, B-cell-depleted T cells, or PBMCs came the material, which was cDNA or gDNA.

In this sample, this clone turned up once. How the authors handled the data: Amplification from reference gene primers served as the basis for estimated nucleated cell counts. Assay used: immunoSEQ multiplex PCR; TCRdb lists only in-frame clones, some missing. D and trimming come from the DNA, and the V and J calls and clone size come from that table. The sample has about 140,000 clones, approximately 90% seen once; the top ten hold 8.6%. Germline CDR1 is MNHEY and CDR2 is SVGAGI. Trimming removed 0 bases at V and 4 bases at J, with 10 bases between. The CDR3 totals 16 residues. Input material: peripheral blood. The rearrangement uses TRBV6-5 and TRBJ1-6, with D possibly being TRBD1 (5 bases). The receptor comes from a woman in her forties or fifties with active or convalescent COVID-19. The CDR3 region is CASSYSTGTYNSPLHF. CDR3 in DNA: TGTGCCAGCAGTTACTCCACCGGGACTTATAATTCACCCCTCCACTTT.